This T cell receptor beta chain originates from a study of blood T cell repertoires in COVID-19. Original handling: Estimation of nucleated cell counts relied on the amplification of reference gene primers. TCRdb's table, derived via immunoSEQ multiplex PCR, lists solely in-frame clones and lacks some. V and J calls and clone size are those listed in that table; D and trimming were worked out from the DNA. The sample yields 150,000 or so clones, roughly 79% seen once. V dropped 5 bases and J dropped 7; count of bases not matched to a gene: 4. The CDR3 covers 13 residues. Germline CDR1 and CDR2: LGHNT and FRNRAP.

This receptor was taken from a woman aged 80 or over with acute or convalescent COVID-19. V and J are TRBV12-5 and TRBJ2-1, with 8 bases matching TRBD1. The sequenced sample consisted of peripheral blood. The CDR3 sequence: CASGLDRGNEQFF. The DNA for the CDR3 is TGTGCTAGTGGTCTAGACAGGGGTAATGAGCAGTTCTTC.